Included here is one T cell receptor beta chain sequence, with context. The antigen is undetermined. The sample originates from a study of T cells after yellow fever vaccination. Broader study findings: Reappearance after the booster was seen for most primary-vaccination clones, at 95% to 96% CD4 and about 90% CD8. A small proportion of clonotypes was detected in both the CD4 and CD8 compartments. From the bulk population, abundant clonotypes could contaminate and appear within FACS-sorted repertoires.

Losses at the gene ends were 2 bases for V and 3 bases for J; bases not matched to a gene: 5. The length of the CDR3 is 17 residues. The germline V gene encodes CDR1 SGHTA and CDR2 FQGNSA. 5'RACE template switching produced TCR cDNA carrying a universal primer site and UMIs. TCRdb called the 5' RACE reads again in MiXCR, with one record for every CDR3 protein. The repertoire holds hundreds of thousands of distinct CDR3 sequences, with around an eighth as singletons. The sequence was obtained from a man in his thirties or forties who received the YFV17D yellow fever vaccine. The source material was PBMCs, sampled on the day of the yellow fever booster vaccination. This sequence joins TRBV7-2 and TRBJ2-6; 9 bases line up with TRBD1. CDR3 in amino acids: CASSLSQGALGANVLTF. CDR3 sequence (DNA): TGTGCCAGCAGCTTATCACAGGGGGCGCTTGGGGCCAACGTCCTGACTTTC.